Below are 7 T cell receptor beta chains sequenced from a single sample in a study of graft-versus-host responses after intestinal transplantation. The data were produced by immunoSEQ multiplex PCR, yet TCRdb's version contains in-frame clones alone and is incomplete. This table holds around 18,000 clones, 75% to 95% found once. Sequences were derived from PBMCs, sampled approximately 370 days after transplant. These receptors were taken from a human patient who received an intestinal transplant, so some T cells may come from the graft donor.

The V call is TRBV4-1, the J call TRBJ2-2; D possibly uses TRBD1 or TRBD2 (5 bases each). V was trimmed by 0 bases and J by 2 bases, leaving 16 bases between them. CDR1 and CDR2 (germline): MGHRA, YSYEKL. The CDR3 is made up of 18 amino acids. The CDR3 DNA is TGCGCCAGCAGCCAAGATGGGGACGTAGTCTACAACACCGGGGAGCTGTTTTTT. This translates into CASSQDGDVVYNTGELFF.

The CDR3: CASSIPGGWYGYTF. Here the CDR3 DNA reads TGTGCCAGTAGTATACCGGGAGGTTGGTATGGCTACACCTTC. V is TRBV19 and J is TRBJ1-2, with D unclear. Germline CDR1 is LNHDA and CDR2 is SQIVND (reference sequence). The V and J ends lost 2 bases and 5 bases respectively, with 12 bases between them. CDR3 length equals 14 residues. Full variable domain (missing parts from reference TRBV19 and TRBJ1-2): DGGITQSPKYLFRKEGQNVTLSCEQNLNHDAMYWYRQDPGQGLRLIYYSQIVNDFQKGDIAEGYSVSREKKESFPLTVTSAQKNPTAFYLCASSIPGGWYGYTFGSGTRLTVV.

The chain couples TRBV6-1 to TRBJ2-7; 8 bases agree with TRBD1. Per germline, CDR1 MNHNS and CDR2 SASEGT. This CDR3 contains 13 residues. The junction had 2 bases not matched to a gene; V was cut back by 5 bases and J by 2 bases. The CDR3 here is CASSMDRAYEQYF. DNA for the CDR3: TGTGCCAGCAGTATGGACAGGGCCTACGAGCAGTACTTC.

The chain carries TRBV19 and TRBJ2-4; TRBD1 aligns across 8 bases. CDR1 LNHDA and CDR2 SQIVND come from the germline V gene (reference sequence). V lost 6 bases and J lost 0; bases outside the gene matches: 13. The CDR3 length is 18 residues. CDR3 loop: CASSLKGTGGIAKNIQYF. As DNA, the CDR3 is TGTGCCAGTAGCCTAAAGGGAACAGGGGGTATAGCCAAAAACATTCAGTACTTC. Together with reference TRBV19 and TRBJ2-4, the CDR3 gives the full variable domain: DGGITQSPKYLFRKEGQNVTLSCEQNLNHDAMYWYRQDPGQGLRLIYYSQIVNDFQKGDIAEGYSVSREKKESFPLTVTSAQKNPTAFYLCASSLKGTGGIAKNIQYFGAGTRLSVL.

The chain couples TRBV27 to TRBJ2-7, with a weak D call TRBD2 (6 bases). Germline values: CDR1 MNHEY, CDR2 SMNVEV (reference sequence). This CDR3 spans 13 amino acids. With 5 bases removed from V and 4 bases from J, the gap between germline ends came to 12 bases. CDR3 amino acids: CASSPGALYEQYF. CDR3 in DNA: TGTGCCAGCAGTCCGGGAGCCCTTTACGAGCAGTACTTC.

The rearrangement uses TRBV5-4 and TRBJ1-6, with D unresolved. The CDR3 consists of 20 residues. Germline V gene data show CDR1 as SGHNT and CDR2 as YYREEE (reference sequence). V lost 4 bases and J 0 bases, leaving 23 bases between the germline ends. The CDR3 reads CASSPEGLGSKGSYNSPLHF. The CDR3 bases are TGTGCCAGCAGCCCGGAGGGATTGGGTTCCAAAGGCTCCTATAATTCACCCCTCCACTTT.

V usage is TRBV7-2 and J usage is TRBJ2-5; tentative D call: TRBD2 (5 bases). Trimming removed 5 bases from V and 4 bases from J, with 14 bases in between. CDR3 length: 14 residues. Germline assignment: CDR1 SGHTA and CDR2 FQGNSA. CDR3 sequence: CASSPYGEGETQYF. CDR3 nucleotide sequence: TGTGCCAGCAGCCCATACGGTGAGGGAGAGACCCAGTACTTC.